What follows are 32 T cell receptor beta chains derived from one specimen sequenced in a study of T cell changes during pregnancy in multiple sclerosis. Assay used: immunoSEQ multiplex PCR; TCRdb lists only in-frame clones, some missing. The sample includes some 77,000 clones, 90% to 95% of them seen just once. The sample in question was peripheral blood, obtained after pregnancy. All receptors derive from a female donor in good health, enrolled as a control in a pregnancy study.

The chain couples TRBV28 to TRBJ2-7, with D perhaps matching TRBD2 (5 bases). The germline V gene has CDR1 MDHEN and CDR2 SYDVKM. The CDR3 has 15 residues. CDR3 sequence: CEGPGICQQPYEQYF. CDR3 coding DNA: TGTGAGGGCCCGGGAATTTGCCAGCAACCCTACGAGCAGTACTTC.

This chain connects TRBV30 to TRBJ1-1; D is unclear. V lost 0 bases and J lost 1, with 12 bases in between. This CDR3 region has 15 residues. Germline V gene lookup returns CDR1 GTSNPN and CDR2 SVGIG (reference sequence). The DNA of the CDR3 is TGTGCCTGGAGTGTAAAGCTACAGAGGAACACTGAAGCTTTCTTT. Its translation: CAWSVKLQRNTEAFF.

J is TRBJ1-5 and V is TRBV30; 12 bases fit TRBD1. The germline gives CDR1 GTSNPN, CDR2 SVGIG (reference sequence). The CDR3 extends over 16 amino acids. V dropped 2 bases and J dropped 6; count of bases not matched to a gene: 8. CDR3 coding DNA: TGTGCCTGGAGTCGTGGGACAGGGGGCGCAGGTCAGCCCCAGCATTTT. Translation gives CAWSRGTGGAGQPQHF.

The chain joins TRBV7-2 to TRBJ2-3; TRBD1 agrees at 7 bases. The CDR3 consists of 14 residues. With V trimmed by 6 bases and J by 2 bases, 5 bases remained unmatched. Per germline, CDR1 SGHTA and CDR2 FQGNSA. The CDR3 sequence: CASRSGGYTDTQYF. CDR3 nucleotide sequence: TGTGCCAGCAGATCAGGGGGATACACAGATACGCAGTATTTT.

The chain uses TRBV5-1 and TRBJ2-3; tentatively, D is TRBD1 (5 bases). With 4 bases removed from V and 2 bases from J, the gap between germline ends came to 8 bases. This CDR3 contains 13 residues. Germline lookup yields CDR1 SGHRS and CDR2 YFSETQ. CDR3 sequence: CASSPGSTDTQYF. The CDR3 DNA reads TGCGCCAGCAGCCCAGGGTCCACAGATACGCAGTATTTT.

A note on this clone: Other nucleotide sequences from this sample produce the same CDR3. J is TRBJ2-3 and V is TRBV18, with 8 positions matching TRBD1. This CDR3 spans 15 amino acids. Germline CDR1 KGHSH, CDR2 LQKENI. Unmatched junction bases numbered 2, after V lost 2 bases and J lost 1 base. The CDR3: CASSPGTGGTDTQYF. CDR3 sequence (DNA): TGTGCCAGCTCACCAGGGACAGGAGGCACAGATACGCAGTATTTT.

V gene TRBV28 combines with J gene TRBJ1-2, with 8 bases lining up with TRBD1. This CDR3 is built from 16 residues. V shed 2 bases, J shed 4 bases, and the junction held 9 bases outside the gene matches. Germline values: CDR1 MDHEN, CDR2 SYDVKM. CDR3 protein: CASSLIGTGHLYGYTF. DNA of the CDR3: TGTGCCAGCAGTTTAATTGGGACAGGTCACCTCTATGGCTACACCTTC.

The chain carries TRBV28 and TRBJ1-4, with a weak D call TRBD1 (6 bases). Germline values: CDR1 MDHEN, CDR2 SYDVKM. The CDR3 is 14 residues long. V lost 2 bases and J lost 7, with 11 bases in between. The DNA for the CDR3 is TGTGCCAGCAGTTTAGGGGGGGCGCGTGAAAAACTGTTTTTT. This encodes CASSLGGAREKLFF. Together with reference TRBV28 and TRBJ1-4, the CDR3 gives the full variable domain: DVKVTQSSRYLVKRTGEKVFLECVQDMDHENMFWYRQDPGLGLRLIYFSYDVKMKEKGDIPEGYSVSREKKERFSLILESASTNQTSMYLCASSLGGAREKLFFGSGTQLSVL.

This chain uses TRBV2 with TRBJ1-2; 9 positions match TRBD1. CDR1 is SNHLY, CDR2 FYNNEI, per germline. The CDR3 runs 16 residues. After removal of 6 bases from V and 1 base from J, the junction contained 9 bases not matched to a gene. CDR3 DNA sequence: TGTGCCAGCAGCTATGGGACAGGGATCAATAACTATGGCTACACCTTC. Its translation is CASSYGTGINNYGYTF.

The chain employs TRBV6-9 and TRBJ2-3; 9 bases are a match to TRBD1. V gave up 6 bases and J gave up 2 bases; unmatched junction bases: 6. CDR1 MNHGY and CDR2 SVAAGI come from the germline V gene. CDR3 size: 15 residues. As DNA, the CDR3 is TGTGCCAGCAGGCGACAGGGGGAGTACACAGATACGCAGTATTTT. Protein product: CASRRQGEYTDTQYF.

The V gene is TRBV27, the J gene TRBJ2-1; D uncertain. V lost 5 bases and J 8 bases, leaving 7 bases between the germline ends. The CDR3 is 11 amino acids. Per germline, CDR1 MNHEY and CDR2 SMNVEV (reference sequence). CDR3 DNA: TGTGCCAGCAGTCCTAGTCATGAGCAGTTCTTC. Translated, it gives CASSPSHEQFF.

The J gene is TRBJ2-2, the V gene TRBV7-3; TRBD1 matches 11 bases. Trimming cost V 5 bases and J 8 bases; bases outside gene matches: 10. The CDR3 is 16 residues long. Germline CDR1 reads SGHTA; CDR2 reads FQGTGA. CDR3 DNA: TGTGCCAGCAGCAAAGCCGGGACAGGGGGATATGGGGAGCTGTTTTTT. Its translation is CASSKAGTGGYGELFF.

The J gene is TRBJ2-7, the V gene TRBV15, with 7 bases lining up with TRBD2. CDR3 length equals 15 residues. In germline, CDR1 is LNHNV, CDR2 YYDKDF (reference sequence). V lost 1 base to trimming and J lost 2 bases; unmatched junction nucleotides: 5. The CDR3 sequence is CATSRVDGLAYEQYF. The DNA of the CDR3 is TGTGCCACCAGCAGAGTAGATGGACTAGCCTACGAGCAGTACTTC.

The chain carries TRBV19 and TRBJ2-1; 10 bases align to TRBD2. Germline V gene sequence: CDR1 LNHDA, CDR2 SQIVND (reference sequence). This CDR3 contains 17 residues. V was clipped by 4 bases and J by 2 bases; unmatched bases: 8. The CDR3 DNA reads TGTGCCAGTAGTACCCCTAGCGGGGGACTACCCTACAATGAGCAGTTCTTC. Protein product: CASSTPSGGLPYNEQFF.

The J gene is TRBJ2-7, the V gene TRBV6-1; 8 positions agree with TRBD1. V was clipped by 1 base and J by 0 bases; unmatched bases: 11. The CDR3 runs to 18 residues. Germline V lookup: CDR1 MNHNS, CDR2 SASEGT. The CDR3 DNA sequence: TGTGCCAGCAGTGAAGTTTTGTGGGACAGGCTGAGCTCCTACGAGCAGTACTTC. It translates to CASSEVLWDRLSSYEQYF.

This clone has just one count. The chain is built from TRBV19 and TRBJ1-3; TRBD1 matches at 7 bases. The J segment lost 0 bases and the V segment lost 4 bases, leaving 6 bases of the junction unmatched. The CDR3 is made up of 16 amino acids. Germline CDR1 LNHDA, CDR2 SQIVND (reference sequence). In nucleotides, the CDR3 is TGTGCCAGTAGTAACGACAGGGCCCTCTCTGGAAACACCATATATTTT. It is translated as CASSNDRALSGNTIYF. Looking up the rest from reference TRBV19 and TRBJ1-3 gives the full variable domain: DGGITQSPKYLFRKEGQNVTLSCEQNLNHDAMYWYRQDPGQGLRLIYYSQIVNDFQKGDIAEGYSVSREKKESFPLTVTSAQKNPTAFYLCASSNDRALSGNTIYFGEGSWLTVV.

This rearrangement joins TRBV7-2 to TRBJ1-3; TRBD1 matches at 8 bases. Unmatched junction bases numbered 11, after V lost 5 bases and J lost 8 bases. Germline assignment: CDR1 SGHTA and CDR2 FQGNSA. This CDR3 contains 15 residues. The CDR3 protein is CASSLVGTGGDTIYF. CDR3 in DNA: TGTGCCAGCAGCCTAGTAGGGACAGGTGGGGACACCATATATTTT.

The J gene is TRBJ2-1, the V gene TRBV15, with a possible D match to TRBD2 (5 bases). The germline V gene has CDR1 LNHNV and CDR2 YYDKDF (reference sequence). The CDR3 contains 15 residues. Trimming stripped 1 base from V and 1 base from J, with 8 bases between. CDR3 nucleotides: TGTGCCACCAGCAGAGTTAGCGTTTCCTACAATGAGCAGTTCTTC. Protein: CATSRVSVSYNEQFF.

The sample holds one count of this clone. The J gene is TRBJ2-7, the V gene TRBV7-6; D might be TRBD1 (6 bases). Trimming left V 1 base short and J 3 bases short, with 19 bases between. The CDR3 is 17 residues long. Germline loops: CDR1 SGHVS, CDR2 FNYEAQ. The CDR3 loop reads CASSLVQGGQKFYEQYF. The CDR3 coding sequence is TGTGCCAGCAGCTTAGTACAAGGGGGTCAGAAGTTCTACGAGCAGTACTTC.

The rearrangement uses TRBV5-1 and TRBJ1-1; D uncertain. The CDR3 extends over 14 amino acids. V dropped 1 base and J dropped 1 base, with 8 bases sitting between them. Per germline, CDR1 SGHRS and CDR2 YFSETQ. In DNA form, the CDR3 reads TGCGCCAGCAGCTTGCGGGTATCGAACACTGAAGCTTTCTTT. Amino acids: CASSLRVSNTEAFF.

The chain couples TRBV14 to TRBJ2-5, with 7 bases identical to TRBD2. The V gene's germline CDR1 is SGHDN and CDR2 FVKESK. J lost 2 bases, V lost 0 bases, and 3 bases had no gene match. CDR3 length: 15 amino acids. CDR3 residues: CASSQEWRGQETQYF. The CDR3 region has the DNA TGTGCCAGCAGCCAAGAATGGCGGGGGCAAGAGACCCAGTACTTC.

The CDR3 reads CAWSVYSSPLHF. For the CDR3, the DNA is TGTGCCTGGAGTGTTTACAGTTCACCCCTCCACTTT. This chain uses TRBV30 with TRBJ1-6; D gene ambiguous. Trimming took off 0 bases at V and 9 bases at J, with 6 bases between the two ends. CDR3 length equals 12 residues. CDR1 and CDR2 from the germline V gene are GTSNPN and SVGIG (reference sequence).

A single count supports this clone. V usage is TRBV7-3 and J usage is TRBJ2-1; D gene ambiguous. CDR1 and CDR2 (germline): SGHTA, FQGTGA. The CDR3 covers 13 residues. Between the trimmed V and J ends, which lost 5 bases and 5 bases, there was a span of 10 bases. The CDR3 coding sequence is TGTGCCAGCAGCCCTGGGCCCAACAATGAGCAGTTCTTC. Residues: CASSPGPNNEQFF.

The genes are TRBV19 and TRBJ2-2, with 10 positions matching TRBD2. V lost 6 bases and J lost 4; bases outside the gene matches: 8. The length of the CDR3 is 16 residues. The germline gives CDR1 LNHDA, CDR2 SQIVND (reference sequence). This chain's CDR3 is CASSKAGGPVTGELFF. As DNA, the CDR3 is TGTGCCAGTAGCAAAGCGGGAGGGCCTGTCACCGGGGAGCTGTTTTTT.

This clone appeared once. As DNA, the CDR3 is TGTGCCAGCAGTTTCGGGGATCCTCTAGGACGGGCCTACAATGAGCAGTTCTTC. Its protein is CASSFGDPLGRAYNEQFF. V usage is TRBV27 and J usage is TRBJ2-1, with D possibly TRBD2 on 5 matching bases. The germline CDR1 and CDR2 sequences are MNHEY and SMNVEV (reference sequence). The ends were cut back, 3 bases at V and 2 bases at J, with 20 bases in the middle. This CDR3 has 18 residues.

This sequence joins TRBV5-1 and TRBJ2-7, with 9 nucleotides matching TRBD2. In germline, CDR1 is SGHRS, CDR2 YFSETQ. The CDR3 has 15 amino acids. V was clipped by 4 bases and J by 0 bases; unmatched bases: 5. CDR3 sequence reads: CASSPGTSSSYEQYF. DNA for the CDR3: TGCGCCAGCAGCCCAGGGACTAGCAGCTCCTACGAGCAGTACTTC.

This chain uses TRBV10-3 with TRBJ2-1; tentatively, D is TRBD2 (5 bases). V was trimmed by 4 bases and J by 4 bases, leaving 14 bases between them. The CDR3 is 15 residues long. Germline V gives CDR1 ENHRY, CDR2 SYGVKD. CDR3 region: CAISGSGSLYNEQFF. In DNA, the CDR3 is TGTGCCATCAGTGGATCGGGGTCTCTTTACAATGAGCAGTTCTTC.

This chain connects TRBV27 to TRBJ2-7, with a tentative D call TRBD1 (6 bases). This CDR3 is built from 14 residues. Germline loops: CDR1 MNHEY, CDR2 SMNVEV (reference sequence). With 4 bases removed from V and 4 bases from J, the gap between germline ends came to 14 bases. This CDR3 reads CASSSRDRLYEQYF. DNA for the CDR3: TGTGCCAGCAGTTCCCGAGACAGGTTATACGAGCAGTACTTC.

In its sample, this clone was seen once. The chain uses TRBV5-1 and TRBJ2-4, with 8 positions matching TRBD1. With 0 bases clipped from V and 5 bases from J, the junction kept 4 bases outside the gene matches. This CDR3 comprises 15 residues. Germline assignment: CDR1 SGHRS and CDR2 YFSETQ. CDR3 sequence: CASSLVETGENIQYF. The CDR3, as DNA: TGCGCCAGCAGCTTGGTCGAGACAGGGGAAAACATTCAGTACTTC.

J is TRBJ2-3 and V is TRBV27; D is ambiguous. CDR1 and CDR2 (germline): MNHEY, SMNVEV (reference sequence). The CDR3 totals 15 residues. V lost 3 bases and J lost 2, with 12 bases in between. CDR3 residues: CASSFRGVNTDTQYF. CDR3 coding DNA: TGTGCCAGCAGTTTTCGTGGAGTAAACACAGATACGCAGTATTTT.

The rearrangement joins TRBV7-9 to TRBJ2-3; weak D call: TRBD2 (6 bases). V lost 0 bases and J lost 2, with 15 bases in between. The CDR3 consists of 17 residues. Germline CDR1 reads SEHNR; CDR2 reads FQNEAQ (reference sequence). The DNA for the CDR3 is TGTGCCAGCAGCTTAGCGTTAGGGGAGGCCACCACAGATACGCAGTATTTT. Translated, it gives CASSLALGEATTDTQYF.

This chain joins TRBV6-5 and TRBJ2-1; no clear D gene. This CDR3 has 13 residues. Germline values: CDR1 MNHEY, CDR2 SVGAGI. V dropped 6 bases and J dropped 9 bases, with 15 bases sitting between them. The CDR3 sequence: CASSYRLVREQFF. DNA of the CDR3: TGTGCCAGCAGCTACCGACTCGTTCGTGAGCAGTTCTTC.